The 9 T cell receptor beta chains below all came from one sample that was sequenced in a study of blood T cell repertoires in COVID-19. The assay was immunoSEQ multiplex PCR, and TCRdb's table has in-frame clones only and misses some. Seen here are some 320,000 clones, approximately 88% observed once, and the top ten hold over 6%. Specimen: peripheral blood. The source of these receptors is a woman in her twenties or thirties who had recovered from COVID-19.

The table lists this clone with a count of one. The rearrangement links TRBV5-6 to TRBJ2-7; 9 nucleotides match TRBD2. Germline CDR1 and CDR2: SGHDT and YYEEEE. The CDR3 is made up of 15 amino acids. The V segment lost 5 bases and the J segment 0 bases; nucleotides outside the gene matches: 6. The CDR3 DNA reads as TGTGCCAGCAGGTCTAAGCGGGGGGACTCCTACGAGCAGTACTTC. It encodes CASRSKRGDSYEQYF.

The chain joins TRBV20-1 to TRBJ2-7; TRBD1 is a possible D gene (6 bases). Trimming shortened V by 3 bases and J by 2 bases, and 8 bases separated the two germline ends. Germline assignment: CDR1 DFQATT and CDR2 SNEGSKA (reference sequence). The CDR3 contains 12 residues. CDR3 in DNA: TGCAGTGCTAGTCACAGGGCCTACGAGCAGTACTTC. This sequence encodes CSASHRAYEQYF.

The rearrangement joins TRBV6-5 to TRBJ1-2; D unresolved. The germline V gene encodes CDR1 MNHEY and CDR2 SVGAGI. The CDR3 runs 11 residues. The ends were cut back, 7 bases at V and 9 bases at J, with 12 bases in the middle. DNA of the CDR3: TGTGCCAGCAAAAGGGAGGGTAGCTACACCTTC. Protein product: CASKREGSYTF.

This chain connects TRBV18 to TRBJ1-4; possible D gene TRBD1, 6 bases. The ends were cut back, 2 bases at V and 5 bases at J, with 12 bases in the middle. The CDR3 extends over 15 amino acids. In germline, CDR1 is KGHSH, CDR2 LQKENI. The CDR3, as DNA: TGTGCCAGCTCACCAACAGGGCCCCCAAATGAAAAACTGTTTTTT. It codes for CASSPTGPPNEKLFF. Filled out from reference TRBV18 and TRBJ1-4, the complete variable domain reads NAGVMQNPRHLVRRRGQEARLRCSPMKGHSHVYWYRQLPEEGLKFMVYLQKENIIDESGMPKERFSAEFPKEGPSILRIQQVVRGDSAAYFCASSPTGPPNEKLFFGSGTQLSVL.

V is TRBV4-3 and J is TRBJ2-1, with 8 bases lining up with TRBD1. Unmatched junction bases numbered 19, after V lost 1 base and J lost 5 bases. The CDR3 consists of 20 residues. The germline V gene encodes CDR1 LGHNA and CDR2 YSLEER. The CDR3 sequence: CASSQGTGIKSARRDNEQFF. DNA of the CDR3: TGCGCCAGCAGCCAAGGGACAGGGATTAAATCAGCCCGACGAGACAATGAGCAGTTCTTC.

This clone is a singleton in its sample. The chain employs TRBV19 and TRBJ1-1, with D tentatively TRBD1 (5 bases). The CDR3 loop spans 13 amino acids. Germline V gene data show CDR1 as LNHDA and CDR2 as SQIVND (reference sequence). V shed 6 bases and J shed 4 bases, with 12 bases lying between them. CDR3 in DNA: TGTGCCAGTAGGGAGGGGCCGGGCACTGAAGCTTTCTTT. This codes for CASREGPGTEAFF.

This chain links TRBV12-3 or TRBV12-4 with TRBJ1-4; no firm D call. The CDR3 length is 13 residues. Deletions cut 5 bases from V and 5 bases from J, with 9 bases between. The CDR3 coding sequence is TGTGCCAGCAGTCGGGGTCCGAATGAAAAACTGTTTTTT. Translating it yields CASSRGPNEKLFF.

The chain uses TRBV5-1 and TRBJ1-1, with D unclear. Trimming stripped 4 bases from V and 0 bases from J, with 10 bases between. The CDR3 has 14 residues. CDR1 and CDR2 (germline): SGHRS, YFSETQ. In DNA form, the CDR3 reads TGCGCCAGCAGCCAGAAGACTTTGAACACTGAAGCTTTCTTT. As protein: CASSQKTLNTEAFF.

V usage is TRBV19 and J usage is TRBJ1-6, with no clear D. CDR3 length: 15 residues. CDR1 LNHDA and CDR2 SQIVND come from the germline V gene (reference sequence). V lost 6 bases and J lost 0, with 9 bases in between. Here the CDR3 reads CASSEASSYNSPLHF. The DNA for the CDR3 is TGTGCCAGTAGCGAGGCAAGCTCCTATAATTCACCCCTCCACTTT.